The 8 T cell receptor beta chains reported below all come from one sample, sequenced in a study of neurological immune-mediated disorders. One entry per CDR3 protein, called by TCRdb with MiXCR from the 5' RACE reads. The repertoire has under 35,000 distinct CDR3 sequences, approximately 1.5% of them found once; the top ten carry about 9%. Material: PBMCs. These receptors were collected from a woman in her 30s with multiple sclerosis.

This clonotype was detected ten times or more. The chain employs TRBV7-2 and TRBJ2-1; TRBD2 is a possible D gene (5 bases). CDR3 size: 12 residues. Trimming shortened V by 8 bases and J by 6 bases, and 11 bases separated the two germline ends. Germline V lookup: CDR1 SGHTA, CDR2 FQGNSA. The CDR3: CASALGGNEQFF. As DNA, the CDR3 is TGTGCCAGCGCACTAGGTGGCAATGAGCAGTTCTTC.

This clonotype showed up many times. The chain recombines TRBV5-1 with TRBJ2-3, with a tentative D call TRBD1 (5 bases). Germline CDR1 reads SGHRS; CDR2 reads YFSETQ. The CDR3 is 13 residues long. V lost 5 bases, J lost 4 bases, and 11 bases lay in between. CDR3 coding DNA: TGCGCCAGCAGACAGGTCCCCCCAGATACGCAGTATTTT. Translated, it gives CASRQVPPDTQYF.

This clonotype was seen ten or more times. The chain recombines TRBV5-1 with TRBJ2-3; tentatively, D is TRBD2 (6 bases). CDR1 is SGHRS and CDR2 is YFSETQ in the germline V gene. This CDR3 has 15 residues. V gave up 2 bases and J gave up 1 base, with 11 bases separating them. CDR3 in DNA: TGCGCCAGCAGCTTTGGACTACCCCGCACAGATACGCAGTATTTT. Its translation: CASSFGLPRTDTQYF.

This clonotype occurred many times. The chain recombines TRBV3-1 with TRBJ1-1; 8 bases are shared with TRBD1. The V gene's germline CDR1 is LGHDT and CDR2 YNNKEL (reference sequence). The CDR3 is 14 amino acids. After removal of 1 base from V and 6 bases from J, the junction contained 4 bases not matched to a gene. The CDR3 protein is CASSQGDRRAEAFF. The CDR3 coding sequence is TGTGCCAGCAGCCAAGGGGACAGGAGGGCTGAAGCTTTCTTT. Complete variable domain (other parts from reference TRBV3-1 and TRBJ1-1): DTAVSQTPKYLVTQMGNDKSIKCEQNLGHDTMYWYKQDSKKFLKIMFSYNNKELIINETVPNRFSPKSPDKAHLNLHINSLELGDSAVYFCASSQGDRRAEAFFGQGTRLTVV.

Many counts were recorded for this clonotype. The J gene is TRBJ2-2, the V gene TRBV18; D uncertain. V was pared by 2 bases and J by 3 bases, with 10 bases between. This CDR3 has 15 amino acids. Germline V CDR1 and CDR2: KGHSH, LQKENI. The CDR3 sequence is CASSPSGPDTGELFF. CDR3 sequence (DNA): TGTGCCAGCTCACCATCTGGGCCTGACACCGGGGAGCTGTTTTTT.

This clonotype was seen many times. CDR3 sequence reads: CASRLPGTPTYEQYF. DNA for the CDR3: TGTGCCAGCAGGCTCCCCGGGACACCAACTTACGAGCAGTACTTC. The genes are TRBV6-5 and TRBJ2-7, with TRBD1 as a possible D gene (6 bases). The CDR3 length is 15 residues. Germline values: CDR1 MNHEY, CDR2 SVGAGI. The germline V and J ends were trimmed by 6 bases and 4 bases, with 19 bases remaining between them.

This clonotype was seen repeatedly, ten times or more. The chain is built from TRBV10-3 and TRBJ1-1, with D possibly being TRBD1 (5 bases). CDR1 and CDR2 (germline): ENHRY, SYGVKD. Trimming took off 6 bases at V and 0 bases at J, with 8 bases between the two ends. The CDR3 consists of 13 residues. The CDR3 coding sequence is TGTGCCATCAGGACAGAGATGAACACTGAAGCTTTCTTT. It encodes CAIRTEMNTEAFF.

This clonotype was observed a few times. This may be a read error: a much more frequent sequence differs by one nucleotide. The chain joins TRBV18 to TRBJ2-4; D might be TRBD2 (6 bases). Deletions cut 2 bases from V and 10 bases from J, with 18 bases between. Germline assignment: CDR1 KGHSH and CDR2 LQKENI. This CDR3 comprises 15 residues. The DNA for the CDR3 is TGTGCCAGCTCACCAGATCGGGGGAATAGAAAAATTCAGTACTTC. Protein product: CASSPDRGNRKIQYF.